This TCR beta chain was captured by sequencing in a study of CD8+ T cells in alopecia areata (dated by TCRdb to 2016 to 2019). For the study in its entirety: The treated patients, all with moderate-to-severe alopecia areata, were enrolled in an open-label pilot trial of oral tofacitinib given at 5 to 10 mg twice daily. RNA was obtained with the PAXgene miRNA kit for fixed scalp, the miRNeasy kit for PBMCs, and the RNeasy kit for mouse skin. Scalp clonality was compared across normal scalp (n=4), patchy alopecia areata scalp (n=8), and alopecia totalis/universalis scalp (n=8). Biopsies were taken from tofacitinib-treated patients at baseline and again at 4 and 24 weeks into treatment, and several of those patients also had a later scalp biopsy. TCRbeta CDR3 regions were amplified by immunoSEQ multiplex PCR using 35 Vbeta forward and 13 Jbeta reverse primers. For the treated patients, the SALT score, which quantifies what percentage of scalp surface area is affected, served as the measure of disease severity. Patients stayed on tofacitinib for 6 to 18 months and then had 6 months of follow-up off drug so that delayed response and recurrence could be assessed. Scalp tissue and sorted CD4+ and CD8+ peripheral blood T cells from patchy and totalis/universalis alopecia areata patients and from healthy controls were covered by human TCRbeta sequencing. The study used high-throughput TCRbeta sequencing to examine T cell clonal expansion in alopecia areata, in both the C3H/HeJ mouse model and human patients. What the study reported, not specific to this receptor: Scalp TCR repertoire analysis is complicated because resident alphabeta T cells in normal human skin are also sequenced, whereas mouse skin is dominated by gammadelta T cells. During tofacitinib treatment, many expanded lesional clones stuck around in both scalp and blood, and this persistence may partly explain why relapse happens after treatment is stopped. Shared TCR sequences between patients were less evident than in mice, which may be partly attributable to HLA diversity in the patient population. Tofacitinib significantly lowered scalp clonality and the number of expanded CD8+ clones among the top 100 scalp clones. Because the treated cohort was small and had only one nonresponder, larger studies are needed to examine links between baseline CD8+ expansion and response. Lesional scalp, especially in alopecia totalis/universalis, showed higher clonality and more expanded CD8+ clones than normal scalp, suggesting antigenic drive.

This clone occurred a few times. It has no known antigen specificity. No quality values exist for individual bases; no much larger clone is one base distant. Libraries were constructed by the immunoSEQ multiplex PCR assay. For TCR sequencing, RNA was extracted from every sample and reverse transcribed into cDNA to serve as template. SuperScript III was used for first-strand cDNA synthesis, primed with a 2:1 mix of oligo-dT and random hexamers. A synthetic immune receptor repertoire was used to gauge amplification bias, and whatever bias remained was removed computationally. In the source study's methods: Raw reads were preprocessed to remove errors, and CDR3 was defined according to IMGT conventions as the region from the conserved cysteine to phenylalanine. Clonality was computed as 1 minus the Shannon entropy, with the entropy normalized by log2 of the number of productive unique TCRs. Scalp TCRbeta sequences were cross-referenced with sorted blood CD4 and CD8 repertoires so that the CD4 or CD8 identity of scalp clones could be inferred. TCRdb's version of the immuneACCESS table is confined to in-frame rearrangements and falls short of the full clone set. An unresolved V gene accounts for under half of the shortfall where checked; the remainder is of unknown origin. Clone size and V and J calls were adopted from that table, with D and trimming inferred from the DNA. A total of about 110,000 clones appear in this sample, 50% to 75% of them only once. 12% of the sample lies in the top ten.

The CDR3 contains 15 residues, cysteine and phenylalanine counted. Only the CDR3 DNA is retained, 45 bases long and in frame from the first base. V drops 1 base and J drops 11 bases, leaving 15 bases in between. For CDR1 and CDR2, the germline V gene lists SGHVS and FNYEAQ. The time point label of this sample denotes: around 26 weeks on oral tofacitinib. Per the publication, the treatment or condition label means: oral pan-JAK inhibitor, 5-10 mg twice daily. Peripheral blood and lesional scalp punch biopsies were obtained from patients with alopecia areata. PBMCs were separated by density centrifugation and stained for CD3, CD4 and CD8, after which CD4+ and CD8+ T cells were sorted on a FACSAria.

This clonotype was sampled from a human donor with alopecia areata. Sequenced material: CD8+ T cells sorted from blood, taken at week 24, from a patient treated with tofacitinib. The receptor chain draws on TRBV7-6 and TRBJ1-6; TRBD1 is a weak D gene call, 5 bases matching. The CDR3 region: CASSLGDFRQTPLHF. The nucleotides are TGTGCCAGCAGCTTAGGGGACTTCCGGCAAACACCCCTCCACTTT.